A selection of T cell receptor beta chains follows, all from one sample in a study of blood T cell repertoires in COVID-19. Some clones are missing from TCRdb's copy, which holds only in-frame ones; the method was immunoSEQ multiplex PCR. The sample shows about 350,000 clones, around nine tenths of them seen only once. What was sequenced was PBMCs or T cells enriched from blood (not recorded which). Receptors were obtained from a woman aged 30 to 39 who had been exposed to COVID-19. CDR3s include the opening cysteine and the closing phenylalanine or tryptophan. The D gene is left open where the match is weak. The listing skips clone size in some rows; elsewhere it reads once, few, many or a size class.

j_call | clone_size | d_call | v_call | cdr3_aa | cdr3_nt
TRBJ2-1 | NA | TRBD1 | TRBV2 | CASRTERDSKNEQFF | TGTGCCAGCAGAACCGAAAGGGACAGTAAAAATGAGCAGTTCTTC
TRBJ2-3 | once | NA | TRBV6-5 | CASSTRQSSDTQYF | TGTGCCAGCAGTACCCGACAGTCCTCAGATACGCAGTATTTT
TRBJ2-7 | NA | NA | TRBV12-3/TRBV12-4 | CASRLSTYEQYF | TGTGCCAGCCGGCTTAGCACCTACGAGCAGTACTTC
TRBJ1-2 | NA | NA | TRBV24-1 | CATSDPGNGEVGYTF | TGTGCCACCAGTGATCCAGGGAACGGGGAGGTAGGCTACACCTTC
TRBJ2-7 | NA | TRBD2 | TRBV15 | CATSSGRGGPTSYEQYF | TGTGCCACCAGCAGTGGCCGGGGGGGGCCCACCTCCTACGAGCAGTACTTC
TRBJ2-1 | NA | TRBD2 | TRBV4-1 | CASSQAGELAVYNEQFF | TGCGCCAGCAGCCAAGCGGGAGAGCTAGCGGTTTACAATGAGCAGTTCTTC
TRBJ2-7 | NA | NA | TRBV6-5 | CATNSGTYEQYF | TGTGCCACCAACTCAGGGACCTACGAGCAGTACTTC
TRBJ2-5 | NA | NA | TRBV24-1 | CATSDHRGSQETQYF | TGTGCCACCAGTGATCACCGAGGGAGCCAAGAGACCCAGTACTTC
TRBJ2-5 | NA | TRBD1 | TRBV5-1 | CASSLETGGETQYF | TGCGCCAGCAGCTTGGAGACAGGGGGAGAGACCCAGTACTTC
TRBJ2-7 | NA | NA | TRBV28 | CASGLGGNHEQYF | TGTGCCAGCGGTCTTGGGGGGAACCACGAGCAGTACTTC
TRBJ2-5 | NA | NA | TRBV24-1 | CATSRAGPQETQYF | TGTGCCACCTCGAGAGCGGGTCCACAAGAGACCCAGTACTTC
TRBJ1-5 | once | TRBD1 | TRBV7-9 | CASSRDPGQGAQPQHF | TGTGCCAGCAGCCGCGACCCGGGACAGGGGGCTCAGCCCCAGCATTTT
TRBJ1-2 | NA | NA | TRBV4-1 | CASSQDDTKANYGYTF | TGCGCCAGCAGCCAAGATGACACCAAAGCTAACTATGGCTACACCTTC
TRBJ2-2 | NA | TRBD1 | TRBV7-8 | CASSVGATGWGGELFF | TGTGCCAGCAGCGTAGGGGCGACAGGGTGGGGCGGGGAGCTGTTTTTT
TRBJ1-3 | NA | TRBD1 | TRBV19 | CASSPDRGSSGNTIYF | TGTGCCAGTAGTCCCGACAGGGGGTCCTCTGGAAACACCATATATTTT
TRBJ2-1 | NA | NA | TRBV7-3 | CASSLGASRVNEQFF | TGTGCCAGCAGCTTAGGAGCGTCTCGGGTCAATGAGCAGTTCTTC
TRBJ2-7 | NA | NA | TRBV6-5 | CASSYAGLGQYF | TGTGCCAGCAGTTACGCAGGCCTCGGGCAGTACTTC
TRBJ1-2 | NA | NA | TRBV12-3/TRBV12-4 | CASSSGGDGYTF | TGTGCCAGCAGTTCAGGAGGGGATGGCTACACCTTC
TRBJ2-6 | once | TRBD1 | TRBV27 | CASKWSGQWIFSGANVLTF | TGTGCCAGCAAGTGGTCGGGACAGTGGATTTTCTCTGGGGCCAACGTCCTGACTTTC
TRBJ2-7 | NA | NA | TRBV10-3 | CAVLTATYEQYF | TGTGCCGTATTAACTGCCACCTACGAGCAGTACTTC
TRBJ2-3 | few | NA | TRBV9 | CASSPLPTGTDTQYF | TGTGCCAGCAGCCCCTTGCCGACAGGCACAGATACGCAGTATTTT
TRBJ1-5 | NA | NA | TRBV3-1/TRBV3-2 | CASSQDRVGQPQHF | TGTGCCAGCAGCCAAGACAGGGTAGGGCAGCCCCAGCATTTT
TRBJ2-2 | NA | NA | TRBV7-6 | CASSLEAGTNTGELFF | TGTGCCAGCAGCTTAGAGGCGGGAACAAACACCGGGGAGCTGTTTTTT
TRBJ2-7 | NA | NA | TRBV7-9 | CASSSRSEQYF | TGTGCCAGCAGCTCCAGATCCGAGCAGTACTTC
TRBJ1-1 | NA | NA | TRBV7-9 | CASSLAVGRNTEAFF | TGTGCCAGCAGCTTAGCGGTGGGGCGGAACACTGAAGCTTTCTTT
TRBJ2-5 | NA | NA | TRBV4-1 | CASSLGAQETQYF | TGCGCCAGCAGCCTGGGGGCGCAAGAGACCCAGTACTTC
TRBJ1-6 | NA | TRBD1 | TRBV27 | CASRGTGGRYNSPLHF | TGTGCCAGCAGGGGAACAGGGGGCCGTTATAATTCACCCCTCCACTTT
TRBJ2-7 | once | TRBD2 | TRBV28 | CASSTLTERGNEQYF | TGTGCCAGCAGTACTCTAACGGAGCGGGGGAACGAGCAGTACTTC
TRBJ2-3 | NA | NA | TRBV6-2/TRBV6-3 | CASSYALPTDTQYF | TGTGCCAGCAGTTACGCCCTACCCACAGATACGCAGTATTTT
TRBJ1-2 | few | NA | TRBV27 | CASSPTRGVGGYTF | TGTGCCAGCAGTCCCACCAGGGGAGTTGGCGGCTACACCTTC
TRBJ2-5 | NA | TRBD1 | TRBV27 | CASRPTGGRETQYF | TGTGCCAGCAGACCGACAGGGGGAAGAGAGACCCAGTACTTC
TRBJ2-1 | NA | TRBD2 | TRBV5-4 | CASSAGGLAGDNEQFF | TGTGCCAGCAGCGCGGGGGGACTAGCGGGAGACAATGAGCAGTTCTTC
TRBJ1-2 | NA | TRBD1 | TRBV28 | CASSQIQGDPYGYTF | TGTGCCAGCAGTCAGATACAGGGGGACCCTTATGGCTACACCTTC
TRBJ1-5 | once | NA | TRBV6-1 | CASSEVRGGPPPQHF | TGTGCCAGCAGTGAAGTTCGGGGGGGTCCCCCACCCCAGCATTTT
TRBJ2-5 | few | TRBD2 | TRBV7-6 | CASSGGLAPETQYF | TGTGCCAGCAGCGGGGGACTAGCCCCAGAGACCCAGTACTTC
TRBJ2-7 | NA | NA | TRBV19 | CASSPPSSYEQYF | TGTGCCAGTAGCCCCCCGAGCTCCTACGAGCAGTACTTC
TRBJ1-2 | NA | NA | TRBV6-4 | CASSDGSRNYGYTF | TGTGCCAGCAGTGACGGTTCGAGGAACTATGGCTACACCTTC
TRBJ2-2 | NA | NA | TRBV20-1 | CSASSFTGELFF | TGCAGTGCTAGTTCGTTCACCGGGGAGCTGTTTTTT
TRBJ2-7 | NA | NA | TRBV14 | CASSPGYEQYF | TGTGCCAGCAGCCCAGGCTACGAGCAGTACTTC
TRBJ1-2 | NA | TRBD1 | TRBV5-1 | CASSMGDRANYGYTF | TGCGCCAGCAGCATGGGGGACAGGGCTAACTATGGCTACACCTTC
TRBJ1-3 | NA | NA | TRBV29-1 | CSVQGTVSGNTIYF | TGCAGCGTCCAGGGAACAGTCTCTGGAAACACCATATATTTT
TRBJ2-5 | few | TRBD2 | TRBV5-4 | CASSLGGASGHQETQYF | TGTGCCAGCAGCTTGGGCGGGGCTAGCGGGCACCAAGAGACCCAGTACTTC
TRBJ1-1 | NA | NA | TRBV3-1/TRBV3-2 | CASRPGHLNTEAFF | TGTGCCAGCAGACCGGGACATCTGAACACTGAAGCTTTCTTT
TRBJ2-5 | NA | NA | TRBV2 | CASSEARPETQYF | TGTGCCAGCAGTGAAGCGCGGCCGGAGACCCAGTACTTC
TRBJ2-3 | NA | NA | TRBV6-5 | CASSILMTSTDTQYF | TGTGCCAGCAGTATCCTGATGACTAGCACAGATACGCAGTATTTT
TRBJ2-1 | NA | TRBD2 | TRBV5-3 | CARSLWGSPLAGVCEQFF | TGTGCCAGAAGCTTGTGGGGGTCCCCCCTAGCGGGAGTCTGTGAGCAGTTCTTC
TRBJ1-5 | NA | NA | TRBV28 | CASSLTGSNQPQHF | TGTGCCAGCAGTTTAACGGGGAGCAATCAGCCCCAGCATTTT
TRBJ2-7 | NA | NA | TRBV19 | CASSMTRQARGSEQYF | TGTGCCAGTAGTATGACTCGACAGGCCCGAGGAAGCGAGCAGTACTTC
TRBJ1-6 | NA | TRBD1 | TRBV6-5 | CASLRQGNSPLHF | TGTGCCAGCTTACGACAGGGAAATTCACCCCTCCACTTT
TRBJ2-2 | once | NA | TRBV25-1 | CASSSDSQGGELFF | TGTGCCAGCAGTTCCGACTCTCAGGGCGGGGAGCTGTTTTTT
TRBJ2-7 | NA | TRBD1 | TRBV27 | CASSLLGDRGRYEQYF | TGTGCCAGCAGTTTATTGGGGGACAGGGGTCGGTACGAGCAGTACTTC
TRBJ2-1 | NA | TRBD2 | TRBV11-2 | CASSLVGTSGASSYNEQFF | TGTGCCAGCAGCTTAGTTGGGACTAGCGGGGCTTCTTCCTACAATGAGCAGTTCTTC
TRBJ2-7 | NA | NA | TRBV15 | CATSRDRMGEAYEQYF | TGTGCCACCAGCAGAGATCGGATGGGAGAGGCCTACGAGCAGTACTTC